One and the same sample provided the 27 T cell receptor beta chains below, sequenced in a study of response to subunit inactivated influenza vaccine (dated by TCRdb to 2016 to 2018). Receptors were amplified or captured by RT-PCR. Sequencing was performed on an Illumina HiSeq 2500. TCRdb's own reprocessing of the public reads used fastp at Q25 and MiXCR and kept productive beta chains. Merged by CDR3 protein, the rows form single entries marked with the most common genes and DNA. The sample table holds under 950,000 distinct CDR3 sequences, of which approximately 21% were seen once. Of the sample, roughly a tenth is held by the ten largest clones. The sequenced sample was PBMCs from blood, obtained less than 6 days after vaccination. These receptors came from a man aged 45-65 years who received an inactivated influenza vaccine. Donor details come from another sample of the same person, matched by shared clones.

This clonotype was detected a few times. The chain recombines TRBV20-1 with TRBJ2-1; 8 bases are shared with TRBD2. Germline CDR1 reads DFQATT; CDR2 reads SNEGSKA (reference sequence). CDR3 length equals 15 residues. V lost 6 bases to trimming and J lost 6 bases; unmatched junction nucleotides: 13. The CDR3 sequence: CSAVAAGALPNEQFF. The CDR3 nucleotides read TGCAGTGCAGTAGCAGCGGGAGCCCTTCCCAATGAGCAGTTCTTC.

This clonotype appeared a few times. V gene TRBV6-1 combines with J gene TRBJ2-2, with 8 bases lining up with TRBD1. The J segment lost 7 bases and the V segment lost 10 bases, leaving 14 bases of the junction unmatched. The CDR3 totals 15 residues. CDR1 MNHNS and CDR2 SASEGT come from the germline V gene. In nucleotides, the CDR3 is TGTGCCACCAGGATAGACAGGGGTGGTAACGGGGAGCTGTTTTTT. Translation: CATRIDRGGNGELFF.

The chain employs TRBV14 and TRBJ2-5; a possible D gene is TRBD1 (6 bases). Germline V gene lookup returns CDR1 SGHDN and CDR2 FVKESK. V was shortened by 5 bases and J by 3 bases, with 10 bases between the two germline ends. The CDR3 is made up of 13 amino acids. CDR3 bases: TGTGCCAGCAGCAAGGGACAAAAAGAGACCCAGTACTTC. Translating it yields CASSKGQKETQYF.

A few counts support this clonotype. One junction end disagrees with the germline gene, perhaps due to a read error. DNA for the CDR3: TGTGCCAGCAGCTTAGTAGGCAGGGTCCCATCCTTC. This sequence encodes CASSLVGRVPSF. This chain links TRBV7-2 with TRBJ2-1; TRBD1 is a possible D gene (5 bases). CDR1 is SGHTA, CDR2 FQGNSA, per germline. The CDR3 loop spans 12 amino acids.

The genes are TRBV20-1 and TRBJ2-4, with TRBD1 matching 7 bases. Germline assignment: CDR1 DFQATT and CDR2 SNEGSKA (reference sequence). The V and J ends lost 5 bases and 11 bases, in that order; junction bases with no gene match: 9. The CDR3 is 12 amino acids. The CDR3 nucleotides are TGCAGTGCTCCAGGGGGACGGAGCGTTCAGTACTTC. It codes for CSAPGGRSVQYF.

Only a few counts were recorded for this clonotype. The chain has TRBV28 and TRBJ2-5; D is unresolved. The CDR3 sequence is 12 residues long. CDR1 and CDR2 from the germline V gene are MDHEN and SYDVKM. Trimming removed 5 bases at V and 5 bases at J, with 9 bases between. The CDR3 DNA is TGTGCCAGCAGTGTACTAAAGGAGACCCAGTACTTC. Protein sequence: CASSVLKETQYF.

The chain carries TRBV6-5 and TRBJ2-7, with 7 bases fitting TRBD1. The CDR3 covers 15 residues. Looked up from germline, CDR1 is MNHEY and CDR2 is SVGAGI. V was clipped by 0 bases and J by 2 bases; unmatched bases: 4. The CDR3 reads CASSYSRDSPYEQYF. CDR3 bases: TGTGCCAGCAGTTACTCGAGGGACAGCCCCTACGAGCAGTACTTC.

This clonotype was counted between two and nine times. The CDR3 DNA follows: TGTGCCAGCAGCACTCCAAGGGGGGACTCCACCTTC. It is translated as CASSTPRGDSTF. The chain recombines TRBV11-2 with TRBJ1-2, with TRBD1 as a possible D gene (6 bases). Per germline, CDR1 SGHAT and CDR2 FQNNGV. This CDR3 is 12 amino acids long. The V end was cut by 5 bases, the J end by 13 bases, with 17 bases between.

This clonotype appeared a few times. Written as DNA, the CDR3 is TGCGCCAGCAGCCAACCGGGGGAGGAAGAGACCCAGTACTTC. Translation: CASSQPGEEETQYF. V usage is TRBV4-3 and J usage is TRBJ2-5, with D possibly TRBD2 on 6 matching bases. The V gene lost 2 bases and the J gene lost 3 bases, with 10 bases spanning the gap. The length of the CDR3 is 14 residues. Germline V lookup: CDR1 LGHNA, CDR2 YSLEER.

J is TRBJ2-3 and V is TRBV11-2; TRBD2 matches 12 bases. Germline-derived CDR1 and CDR2 are SGHAT and FQNNGV. The CDR3 is made up of 14 amino acids. After removal of 2 bases from V and 6 bases from J, the junction contained 0 bases not matched to a gene. CDR3 sequence (DNA): TGTGCCAGCAGCTTACTAGCGGGGGGGGATACGCAGTATTTT. This translates into CASSLLAGGDTQYF.

As DNA, the CDR3 is TGCAGTGCTAGAGACCCCTATGAAAAACTGTTTTTT. This gives the protein CSARDPYEKLFF. This rearrangement joins TRBV20-1 to TRBJ1-4; D not resolved. With 0 bases removed from V and 6 bases from J, the gap between germline ends came to 5 bases. Germline V gene sequence: CDR1 DFQATT, CDR2 SNEGSKA (reference sequence). CDR3 size: 12 residues.

The CDR3: CASSPRYGSGGTYEQYF. CDR3 in DNA: TGTGCCAGCTCACCTAGGTATGGTAGCGGGGGAACCTACGAGCAGTACTTC. V is TRBV18 and J is TRBJ2-7, with TRBD2 identical over 9 bases. CDR3 length: 17 amino acids. Per germline, CDR1 KGHSH and CDR2 LQKENI. Trimming removed 3 bases from V and 2 bases from J; junction bases left unmatched: 11.

The chain employs TRBV28 and TRBJ2-7; D is perhaps TRBD2 (6 bases). The germline V gene encodes CDR1 MDHEN and CDR2 SYDVKM. V was pared by 4 bases and J by 7 bases, with 14 bases between. The CDR3 covers 13 residues. The CDR3 protein is CASSWSALAEQYF. The CDR3 nucleotides are TGTGCCAGCAGTTGGTCAGCCCTAGCGGAGCAGTACTTC.

Many counts were recorded for this clonotype. The V and J genes are TRBV7-2 and TRBJ1-3, with D unresolved. This CDR3 has 15 amino acids. Germline values: CDR1 SGHTA, CDR2 FQGNSA. The V end was cut by 5 bases, the J end by 2 bases, with 13 bases between. CDR3 region: CASSQTLRPGNTIYF. Written as DNA, the CDR3 is TGTGCCAGCAGCCAGACCCTCAGGCCTGGAAACACCATATATTTT. The variable domain in full, with the rest retrieved from reference TRBV7-2 and TRBJ1-3, is GAGVSQSPSNKVTEKGKDVELRCDPISGHTALYWYRQSLGQGLEFLIYFQGNSAPDKSGLPSDRFSAERTGGSVSTLTIQRTQQEDSAVYLCASSQTLRPGNTIYFGEGSWLTVV.

This clonotype was seen at least ten times. J is TRBJ2-5 and V is TRBV27; D is uncertain. Germline V gives CDR1 MNHEY, CDR2 SMNVEV (reference sequence). Between the trimmed V and J ends, which lost 4 bases and 3 bases, there was a span of 15 bases. CDR3 length: 15 amino acids. CDR3 protein: CASSSHWMFEETQYF. The CDR3 coding sequence is TGTGCCAGCAGTTCCCACTGGATGTTCGAAGAGACCCAGTACTTC.

This clonotype was picked up a small number of times. The V gene is TRBV5-1, the J gene TRBJ2-7; 7 nucleotides match TRBD1. The CDR3 contains 16 residues. CDR1 is SGHRS and CDR2 is YFSETQ in the germline V gene. V lost 1 base and J lost 0; bases outside the gene matches: 7. The CDR3 bases are TGCGCCAGCAGCTTGACGGGACAGCGGAGCTCCTACGAGCAGTACTTC. It translates to CASSLTGQRSSYEQYF.

This clonotype has only a few counts. The J gene is TRBJ2-3, the V gene TRBV7-9; 7 bases agree with TRBD2. V lost 8 bases, J lost 6 bases, and 11 bases stayed unmatched. Germline CDR1 and CDR2: SEHNR and FQNEAQ (reference sequence). CDR3 size: 14 residues. DNA for the CDR3: TGTGCCAGCCGCCCGGGGAGGGGCATGGATACGCAGTATTTT. Translating gives CASRPGRGMDTQYF.

The rearrangement joins TRBV12-3 or TRBV12-4 to TRBJ2-7; D is possibly TRBD2 (5 bases). Trimming removed 3 bases from V and 3 bases from J, with 9 bases in between. The CDR3 has 13 amino acids. The CDR3 DNA follows: TGTGCCAGCAGTTTCGACGGGAACTACGAGCAGTACTTC. Protein: CASSFDGNYEQYF.

This clonotype was observed a handful of times. V and J are TRBV6-2 or TRBV6-3 and TRBJ2-5; 9 positions match TRBD1. CDR3 length: 17 residues. The V gene's germline CDR1 is MNHEY and CDR2 SVGEGT. Unmatched junction bases numbered 13, after V lost 6 bases and J lost 2 bases. CDR3 region: CASSRDRVVSGQETQYF. The CDR3 nucleotides are TGTGCCAGCAGCCGGGACAGGGTGGTTTCTGGGCAAGAGACCCAGTACTTC.

The V and J genes are TRBV7-2 and TRBJ2-5; D gene uncertain. The CDR3 sequence is 14 residues long. CDR1 and CDR2 (germline): SGHTA, FQGNSA. With 3 bases removed from V and 1 base from J, the gap between germline ends came to 9 bases. The chain's CDR3 is CASSFTLGQETQYF. The DNA of the CDR3 is TGTGCCAGCAGCTTTACCCTAGGCCAAGAGACCCAGTACTTC.

The chain has TRBV13 and TRBJ2-7, with 10 bases lining up with TRBD2. The V gene's germline CDR1 is PRHDT and CDR2 FYEKMQ (reference sequence). V was pared by 0 bases and J by 1 base, with 3 bases of the junction left unmatched. This CDR3 has 16 residues. CDR3 residues: CASSLGRTSGSYEQYF. Written as DNA, the CDR3 is TGTGCCAGCAGCTTAGGCAGGACTAGCGGATCCTACGAGCAGTACTTC.

Only a few counts were recorded for this clonotype. The V and J genes are TRBV29-1 and TRBJ1-5; TRBD1 is a possible D gene (5 bases). V was trimmed by 7 bases and J by 3 bases, leaving 13 bases between them. This CDR3 has 13 amino acids. Germline lookup yields CDR1 SQVTM and CDR2 ANQGSEA. The CDR3 loop is CSAGAGNNQPQHF. The CDR3 nucleotides read TGCAGCGCTGGGGCAGGGAACAATCAGCCCCAGCATTTT.

The chain is built from TRBV7-6 and TRBJ1-4, with 8 bases that match TRBD1. CDR1 and CDR2 from the germline V gene are SGHVS and FNYEAQ. The V gene end was trimmed by 5 bases and the J gene end by 7 bases; junction bases not matched to a gene: 9. The CDR3 contains 15 residues. CDR3 DNA: TGTGCCAGCAGCCAGGGGGCAGGGCGGAGTGAAAAACTGTTTTTT. Protein: CASSQGAGRSEKLFF.

This clonotype was found many times. The chain has TRBV5-5 and TRBJ1-1; a weak D match, TRBD1 (5 bases). The CDR3 sequence is 14 residues long. The germline V gene encodes CDR1 SGHKS and CDR2 YYEKEE (reference sequence). V was pared by 5 bases and J by 1 base, with 12 bases between. Written as DNA, the CDR3 is TGTGCCAGCAGTTTAAGTGGGGGGAACACTGAAGCTTTCTTT. This sequence encodes CASSLSGGNTEAFF. Together with reference TRBV5-5 and TRBJ1-1, the CDR3 gives the full variable domain: DAGVTQSPTHLIKTRGQQVTLRCSPISGHKSVSWYQQVLGQGPQFIFQYYEKEERGRGNFPDRFSARQFPNYSSELNVNALLLGDSALYLCASSLSGGNTEAFFGQGTRLTVV.

The sample holds one count of this clonotype. The V call is TRBV25-1, the J call TRBJ2-2, with 7 bases lining up with TRBD2. The CDR3 has 17 residues. V was clipped by 0 bases and J by 0 bases; unmatched bases: 4. Germline CDR1 is MGHDK and CDR2 is SYGVNS. The CDR3 nucleotides are TGTGCCAGCAGTGAATATTGGGGGACTACGAACACCGGGGAGCTGTTTTTT. It encodes CASSEYWGTTNTGELFF.

The rearrangement joins TRBV11-2 to TRBJ2-1; 8 nucleotides agree with TRBD2. The CDR3 length is 12 residues. J was trimmed by 10 bases and V by 7 bases; bases with no gene match: 6. CDR1 SGHAT and CDR2 FQNNGV come from the germline V gene. The CDR3 DNA is TGTGCCAGCACAAGCGGGGGCTGGGAGCAGTTCTTC. Protein product: CASTSGGWEQFF. Using reference TRBV11-2 and TRBJ2-1 for the parts outside the CDR3, the full variable domain is EAGVAQSPRYKIIEKRQSVAFWCNPISGHATLYWYQQILGQGPKLLIQFQNNGVVDDSQLPKDRFSAERLKGVDSTLKIQPAKLEDSAVYLCASTSGGWEQFFGPGTRLTVL.

A few counts support this clonotype. The chain combines TRBV12-3 or TRBV12-4 with TRBJ2-3; TRBD1 agrees at 7 bases. The CDR3 runs to 16 residues. The V gene end was trimmed by 1 base and the J gene end by 0 bases; junction bases not matched to a gene: 4. CDR3: CASSLGQGPSTDTQYF. The DNA of the CDR3 is TGTGCCAGCAGTTTAGGACAGGGACCTAGCACAGATACGCAGTATTTT.